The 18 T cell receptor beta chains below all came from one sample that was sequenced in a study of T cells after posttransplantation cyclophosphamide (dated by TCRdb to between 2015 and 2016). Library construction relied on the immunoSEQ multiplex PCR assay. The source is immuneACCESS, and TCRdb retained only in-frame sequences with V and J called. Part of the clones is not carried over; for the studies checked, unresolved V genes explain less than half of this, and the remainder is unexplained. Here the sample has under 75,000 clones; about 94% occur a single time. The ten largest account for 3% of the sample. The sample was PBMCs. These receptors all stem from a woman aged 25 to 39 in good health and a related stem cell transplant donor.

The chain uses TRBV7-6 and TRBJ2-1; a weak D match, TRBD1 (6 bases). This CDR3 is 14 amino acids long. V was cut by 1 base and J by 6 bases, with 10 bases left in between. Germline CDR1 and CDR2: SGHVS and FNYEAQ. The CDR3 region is CASSLVLGGNEQFF. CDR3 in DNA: TGTGCCAGCAGCTTAGTTTTAGGGGGCAATGAGCAGTTCTTC.

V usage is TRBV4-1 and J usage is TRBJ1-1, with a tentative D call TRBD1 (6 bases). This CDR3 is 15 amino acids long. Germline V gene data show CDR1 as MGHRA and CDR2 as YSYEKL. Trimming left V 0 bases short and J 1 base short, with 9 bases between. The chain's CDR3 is CASSQEGRGNTEAFF. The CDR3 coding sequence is TGCGCCAGCAGCCAAGAAGGCAGGGGGAACACTGAAGCTTTCTTT.

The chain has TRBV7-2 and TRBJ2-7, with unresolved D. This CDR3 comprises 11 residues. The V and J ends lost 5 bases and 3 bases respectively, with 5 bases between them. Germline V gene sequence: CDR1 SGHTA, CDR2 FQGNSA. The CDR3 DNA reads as TGTGCCAGCAGCCTTAACTACGAGCAGTACTTC. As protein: CASSLNYEQYF.

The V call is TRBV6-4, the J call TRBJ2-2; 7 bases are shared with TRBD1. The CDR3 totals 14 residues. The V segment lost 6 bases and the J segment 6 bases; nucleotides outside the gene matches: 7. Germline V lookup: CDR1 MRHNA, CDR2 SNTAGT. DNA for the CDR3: TGTGCCAGCAGGGAGACAGGGACGTCCGGGGAGCTGTTTTTT. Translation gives CASRETGTSGELFF.

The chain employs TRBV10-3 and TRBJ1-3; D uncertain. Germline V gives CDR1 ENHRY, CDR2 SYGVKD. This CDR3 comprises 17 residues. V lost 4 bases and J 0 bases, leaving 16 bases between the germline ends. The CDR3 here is CAISASTGISSGNTIYF. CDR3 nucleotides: TGTGCCATCAGTGCCAGTACTGGCATATCCTCTGGAAACACCATATATTTT.

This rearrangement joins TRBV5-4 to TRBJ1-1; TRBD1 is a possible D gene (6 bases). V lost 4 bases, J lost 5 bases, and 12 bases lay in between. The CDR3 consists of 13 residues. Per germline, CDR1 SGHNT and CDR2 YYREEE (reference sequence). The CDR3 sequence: CASSRGQRTEAFF. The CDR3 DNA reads TGTGCCAGCAGCCGGGGACAAAGGACTGAAGCTTTCTTT.

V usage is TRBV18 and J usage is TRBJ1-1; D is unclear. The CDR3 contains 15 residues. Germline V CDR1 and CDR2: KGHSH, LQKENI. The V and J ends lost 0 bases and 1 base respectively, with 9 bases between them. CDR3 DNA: TGTGCCAGCTCACCACCGCGGGGAGCGAACACTGAAGCTTTCTTT. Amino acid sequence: CASSPPRGANTEAFF. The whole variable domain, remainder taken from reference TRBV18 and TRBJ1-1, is NAGVMQNPRHLVRRRGQEARLRCSPMKGHSHVYWYRQLPEEGLKFMVYLQKENIIDESGMPKERFSAEFPKEGPSILRIQQVVRGDSAAYFCASSPPRGANTEAFFGQGTRLTVV.

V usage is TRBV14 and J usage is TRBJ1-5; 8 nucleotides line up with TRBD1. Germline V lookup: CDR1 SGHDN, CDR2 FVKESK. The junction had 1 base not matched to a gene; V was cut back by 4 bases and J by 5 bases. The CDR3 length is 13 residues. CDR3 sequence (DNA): TGTGCCAGCAGCCCAGGGGGCTATCAGCCCCAGCATTTT. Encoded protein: CASSPGGYQPQHF.

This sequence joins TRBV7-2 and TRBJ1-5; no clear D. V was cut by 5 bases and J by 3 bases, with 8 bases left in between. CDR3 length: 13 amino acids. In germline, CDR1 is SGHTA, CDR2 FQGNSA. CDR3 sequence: CASSEEVNQPQHF. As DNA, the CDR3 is TGTGCCAGCAGCGAGGAGGTCAATCAGCCCCAGCATTTT.

CDR3 residues: CASSLGLAGVGTQYF. The CDR3 nucleotides are TGTGCCAGCAGCTTGGGACTAGCGGGGGTCGGGACCCAGTACTTC. The chain employs TRBV7-2 and TRBJ2-5, with 14 bases fitting TRBD2. Losses at the gene ends were 3 bases for V and 7 bases for J; bases not matched to a gene: 4. The length of the CDR3 is 15 residues. The germline CDR1 and CDR2 sequences are SGHTA and FQGNSA. Together with reference TRBV7-2 and TRBJ2-5, the CDR3 gives the full variable domain: GAGVSQSPSNKVTEKGKDVELRCDPISGHTALYWYRQSLGQGLEFLIYFQGNSAPDKSGLPSDRFSAERTGGSVSTLTIQRTQQEDSAVYLCASSLGLAGVGTQYFGPGTRLLVL.

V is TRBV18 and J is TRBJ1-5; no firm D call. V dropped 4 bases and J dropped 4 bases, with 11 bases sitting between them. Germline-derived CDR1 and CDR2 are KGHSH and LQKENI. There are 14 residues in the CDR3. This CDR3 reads CASSLTGLNQPQHF. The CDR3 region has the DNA TGTGCCAGCTCACTCACCGGCTTGAATCAGCCCCAGCATTTT.

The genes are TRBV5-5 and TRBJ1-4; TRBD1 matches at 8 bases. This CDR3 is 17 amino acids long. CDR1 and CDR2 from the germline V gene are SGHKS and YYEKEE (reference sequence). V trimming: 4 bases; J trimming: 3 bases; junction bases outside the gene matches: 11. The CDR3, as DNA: TGTGCCAGCAGCCCGACCTGGACAGGGAGTGCTAATGAAAAACTGTTTTTT. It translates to CASSPTWTGSANEKLFF.

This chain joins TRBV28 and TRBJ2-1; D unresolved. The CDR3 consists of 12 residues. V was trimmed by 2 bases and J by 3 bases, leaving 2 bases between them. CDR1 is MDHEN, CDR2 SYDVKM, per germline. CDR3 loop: CASSLLYNEQFF. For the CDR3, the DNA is TGTGCCAGCAGTTTACTCTACAATGAGCAGTTCTTC.

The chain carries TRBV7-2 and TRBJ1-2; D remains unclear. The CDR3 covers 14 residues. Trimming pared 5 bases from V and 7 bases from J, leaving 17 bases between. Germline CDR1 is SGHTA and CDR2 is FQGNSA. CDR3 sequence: CASSPRREEVGYTF. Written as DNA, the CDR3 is TGTGCCAGCAGCCCCCGTCGGGAGGAGGTTGGCTACACCTTC.

CDR3 protein: CASSFKANTEAFF. CDR3 DNA sequence: TGTGCCAGCAGCTTCAAGGCGAACACTGAAGCTTTCTTT. The chain carries TRBV7-2 and TRBJ1-1; D is unclear. This CDR3 has 13 residues. V was clipped by 3 bases and J by 1 base, with 6 bases between them. Germline values: CDR1 SGHTA, CDR2 FQGNSA.

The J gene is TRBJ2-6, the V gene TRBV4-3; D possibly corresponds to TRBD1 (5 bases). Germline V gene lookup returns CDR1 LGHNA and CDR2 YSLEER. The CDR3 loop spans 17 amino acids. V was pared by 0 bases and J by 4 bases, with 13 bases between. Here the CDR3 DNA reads TGCGCCAGCAGCCAAGATGGGCAGGGTACGGGGGCCAACGTCCTGACTTTC. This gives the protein CASSQDGQGTGANVLTF.

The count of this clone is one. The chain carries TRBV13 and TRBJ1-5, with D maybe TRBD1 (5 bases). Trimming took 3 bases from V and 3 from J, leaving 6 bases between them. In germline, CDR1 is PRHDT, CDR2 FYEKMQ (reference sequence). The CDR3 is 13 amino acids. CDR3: CASSFGHNQPQHF. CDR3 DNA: TGTGCCAGCAGCTTCGGACACAATCAGCCCCAGCATTTT.

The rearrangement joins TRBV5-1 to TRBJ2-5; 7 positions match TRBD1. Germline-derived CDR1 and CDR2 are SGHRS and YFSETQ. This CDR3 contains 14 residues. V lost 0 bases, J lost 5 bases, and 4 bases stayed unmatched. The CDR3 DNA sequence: TGCGCCAGCAGCTTGGGTTCAGGGGGTGAGACCCAGTACTTC. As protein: CASSLGSGGETQYF.